This TCR beta chain stems from a study of early T cells in non-severe SARS-CoV-2 infection. CDR1 is SGHRS and CDR2 is YFSETQ in the germline V gene. The CDR3 is 16 residues long. V lost 3 bases to trimming and J lost 5 bases; unmatched junction nucleotides: 10. This clonotype was detected ten times or more. TCRdb fed the 5' RACE reads into MiXCR, producing one record per CDR3 protein. The table lists about 56,000 distinct CDR3 sequences, about 10% of them singletons. Sequencing input: whole blood. This receptor was taken from an adult who was a healthcare worker with PCR-confirmed SARS-CoV-2 infection or an uninfected control (not recorded which). The chain couples TRBV5-1 to TRBJ2-3, with 9 positions matching TRBD2. CDR3 region: CASSSSRGREVDTQYF. The CDR3 DNA reads TGCGCCAGCAGCTCCTCTCGCGGGAGGGAGGTAGATACGCAGTATTTT.